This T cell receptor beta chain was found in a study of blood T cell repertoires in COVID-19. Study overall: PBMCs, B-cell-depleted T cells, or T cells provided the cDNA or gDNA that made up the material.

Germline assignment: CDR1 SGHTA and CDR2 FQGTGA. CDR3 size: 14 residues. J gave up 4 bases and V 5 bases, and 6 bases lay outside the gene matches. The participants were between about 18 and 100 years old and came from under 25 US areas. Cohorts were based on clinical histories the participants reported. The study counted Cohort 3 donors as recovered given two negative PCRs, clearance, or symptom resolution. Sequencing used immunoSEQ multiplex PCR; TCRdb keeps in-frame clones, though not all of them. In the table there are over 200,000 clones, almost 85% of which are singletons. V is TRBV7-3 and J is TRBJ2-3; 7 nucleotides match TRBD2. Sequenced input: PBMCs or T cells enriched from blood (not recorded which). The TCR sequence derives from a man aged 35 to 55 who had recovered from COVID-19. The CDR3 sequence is CASSRGEVADTQYF. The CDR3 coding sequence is TGTGCCAGCAGCCGGGGGGAAGTCGCAGATACGCAGTATTTT.